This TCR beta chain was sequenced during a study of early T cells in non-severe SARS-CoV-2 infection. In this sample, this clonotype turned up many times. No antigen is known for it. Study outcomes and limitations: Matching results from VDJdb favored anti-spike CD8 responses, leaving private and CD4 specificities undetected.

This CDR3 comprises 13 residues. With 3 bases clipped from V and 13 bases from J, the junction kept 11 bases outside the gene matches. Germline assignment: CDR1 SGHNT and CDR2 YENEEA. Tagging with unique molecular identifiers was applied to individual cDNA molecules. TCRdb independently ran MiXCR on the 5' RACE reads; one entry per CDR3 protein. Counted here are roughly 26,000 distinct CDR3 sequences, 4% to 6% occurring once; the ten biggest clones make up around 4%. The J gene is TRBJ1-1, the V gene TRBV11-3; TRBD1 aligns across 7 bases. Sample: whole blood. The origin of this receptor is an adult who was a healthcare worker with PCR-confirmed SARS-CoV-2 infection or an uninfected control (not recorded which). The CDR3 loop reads CASSFGTEPKLFF. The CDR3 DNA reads TGTGCCAGCAGCTTCGGGACAGAGCCCAAGCTTTTCTTT. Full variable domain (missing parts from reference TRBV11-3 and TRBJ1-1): EAGVVQSPRYKIIEKKQPVAFWCNPISGHNTLYWYLQNLGQGPELLIRYENEEAVDDSQLPKDRFSAERLKGVDSTLKIQPAELGDSAVYLCASSFGTEPKLFFGQGTRLTVV.